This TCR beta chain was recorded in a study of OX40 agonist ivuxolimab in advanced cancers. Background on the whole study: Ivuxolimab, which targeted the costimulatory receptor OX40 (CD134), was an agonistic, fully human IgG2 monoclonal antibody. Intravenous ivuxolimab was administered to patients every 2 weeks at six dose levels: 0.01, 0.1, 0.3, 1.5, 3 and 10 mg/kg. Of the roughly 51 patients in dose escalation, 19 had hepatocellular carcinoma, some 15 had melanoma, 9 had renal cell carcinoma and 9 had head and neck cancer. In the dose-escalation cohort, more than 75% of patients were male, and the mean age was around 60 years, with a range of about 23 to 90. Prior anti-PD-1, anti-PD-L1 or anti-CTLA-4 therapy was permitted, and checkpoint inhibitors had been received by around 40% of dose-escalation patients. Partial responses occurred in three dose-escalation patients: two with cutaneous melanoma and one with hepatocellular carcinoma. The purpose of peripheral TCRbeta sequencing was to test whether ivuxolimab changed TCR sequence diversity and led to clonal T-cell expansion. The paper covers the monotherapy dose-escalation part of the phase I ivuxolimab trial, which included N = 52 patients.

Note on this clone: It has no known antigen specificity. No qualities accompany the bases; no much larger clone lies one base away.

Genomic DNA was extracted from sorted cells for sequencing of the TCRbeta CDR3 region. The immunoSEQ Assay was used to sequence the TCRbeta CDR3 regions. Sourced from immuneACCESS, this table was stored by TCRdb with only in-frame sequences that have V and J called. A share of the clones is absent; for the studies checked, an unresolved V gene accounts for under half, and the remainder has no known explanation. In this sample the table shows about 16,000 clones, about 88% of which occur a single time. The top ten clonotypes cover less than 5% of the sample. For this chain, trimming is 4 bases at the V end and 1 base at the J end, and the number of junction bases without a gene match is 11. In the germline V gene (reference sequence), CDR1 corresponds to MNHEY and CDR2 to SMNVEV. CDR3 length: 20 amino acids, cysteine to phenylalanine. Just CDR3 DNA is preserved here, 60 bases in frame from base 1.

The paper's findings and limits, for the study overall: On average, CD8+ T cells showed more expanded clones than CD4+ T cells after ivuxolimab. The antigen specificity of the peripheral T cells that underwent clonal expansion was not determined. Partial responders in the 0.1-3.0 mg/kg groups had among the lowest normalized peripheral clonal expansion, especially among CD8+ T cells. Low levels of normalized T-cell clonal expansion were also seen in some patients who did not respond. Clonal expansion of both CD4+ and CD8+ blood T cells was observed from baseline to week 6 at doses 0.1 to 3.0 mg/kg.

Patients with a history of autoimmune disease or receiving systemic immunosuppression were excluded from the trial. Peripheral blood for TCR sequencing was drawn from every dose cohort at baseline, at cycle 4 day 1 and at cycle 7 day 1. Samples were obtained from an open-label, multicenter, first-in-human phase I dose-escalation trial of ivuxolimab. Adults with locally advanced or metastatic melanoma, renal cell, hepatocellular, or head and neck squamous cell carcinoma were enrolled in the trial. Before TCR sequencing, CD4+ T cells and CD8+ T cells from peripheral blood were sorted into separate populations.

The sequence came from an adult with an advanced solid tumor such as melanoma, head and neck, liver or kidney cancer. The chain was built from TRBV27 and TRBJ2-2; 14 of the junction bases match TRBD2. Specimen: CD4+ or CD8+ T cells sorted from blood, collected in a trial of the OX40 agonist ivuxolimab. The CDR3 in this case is CASSYSGLAGVVGNTGELFF. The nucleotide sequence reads TGTGCCAGCAGTTACTCGGGACTAGCGGGAGTGGTTGGGAACACCGGGGAGCTGTTTTTT.